This TCR beta chain stems from a study of blood T cell repertoires in COVID-19. Original data processing: Researchers report that nucleated cell counts were estimated from reference gene primer amplification. The repertoire was sequenced with immunoSEQ multiplex PCR; TCRdb's copy has only in-frame clones and lacks some. Clone size and V and J calls were adopted from that table, with D and trimming inferred from the DNA. This sample has over 150,000 clones; about 86% occur once, and the top ten carry 5.5% to 8%. V was trimmed by 6 bases and J by 1 base, leaving 13 bases between them. Germline CDR1 is MNHEY and CDR2 is SVGAGI. This CDR3 spans 14 amino acids.

Input material: peripheral blood. The TCR originated in a man aged 50 or older with active or convalescent COVID-19. The J gene is TRBJ2-7, the V gene TRBV6-5, with a tentative D call TRBD2 (5 bases). CDR3 DNA sequence: TGTGCCAGCAGGACAAAGAGGGATTCCTACGAGCAGTACTTC. This gives the protein CASRTKRDSYEQYF.